What follows describes a single TCR beta chain. Germline and junction disagree at one end, which may indicate a read error. The data belong to a study of Graves' ophthalmopathy and Graves' hyperthyroidism. Germline assignment: CDR1 DFQATT and CDR2 SNEGSKA (reference sequence). This CDR3 comprises 16 residues. RNA transcripts were the template, and TCR beta CDR3 regions were amplified from them. HTBI primers served in a first-round RT-PCR, which a second-round multiplex PCR followed. MiXCR, run by TCRdb on the multiplex PCR reads, gives a single entry per CDR3 protein. This sample carries 450,000 to 600,000 distinct CDR3 sequences, 35% to 45% of them seen once, and the ten largest clones take about 4%.

The chain uses TRBV20-1 and TRBJ2-5; TRBD2 agrees at 8 bases. The TCR sequence derives from an adult man with Graves' hyperthyroidism. Sequencing was done on a sample of peripheral blood or thyroid tissue (not recorded which). The CDR3 DNA follows: TGCAGTGCTAGAGGAGGGCGGGTAGCGGGATTAGAGACCCAATACTTC. The encoded protein is CSARGGRVAGLETQYF.